This TCR beta chain was recovered during a study of blood T cell repertoires in COVID-19 (dated by TCRdb to 2019 to 2021). In the study overall: Samples covering the acute and convalescent phases of COVID-19 were provided by collaborators in the United States, Italy and Spain. The material from the prospective study consisted of cDNA or gDNA derived from T cells, B-cell-depleted T cells, or PBMCs. Subjects who had been exposed to COVID-19, were actively infected with it, or had recovered from it provided the deeply sampled blood TCRbeta repertoires that made up the dataset. The repertoires were released in a freely available public database intended as a resource for research on the immune response to SARS-CoV-2. Samples came from the ongoing ImmuneRACE study (first 160 participants) plus 1,254 subjects from 6 global collaborators. Sample metadata almost always included a de-identified subject ID, COVID-19 status, age in years and sex. Where HLA class I and class II types were available, the types were taken from metadata supplied by the sample provider, not from assay-based typing. The full study reports these points: The quantity of clinical and demographic metadata differed by source and by participant and was supplied without curation.

V was cut back by 2 bases and J by 0 bases, leaving a gap of 14 bases between them. The CDR3 sequence holds 16 residues, the cysteine and phenylalanine included. CDR3 DNA only is kept here, 48 bases in frame from base 1. Per the germline V gene, WSHSY is the CDR1 and SAAADI is the CDR2. TCRbeta CDR3 regions were amplified from genomic DNA by means of the immunoSEQ Assay, a bias-controlled multiplex PCR. Per the source publication's procedure: Within the assay, amplification of reference gene primers was used to estimate how many nucleated cells each sample contained. Sequence reads were collapsed and filtered to measure the absolute abundance of every unique TCRbeta CDR3 rearrangement. For each sample, productive Simpson clonality was calculated by taking the square root of Simpson's diversity index across productive rearrangements. TCRdb's version of the immuneACCESS table is confined to in-frame rearrangements and falls short of the full clone set. An unresolved V gene accounts for under half of the shortfall where checked; the remainder is of unknown origin. Clonal size and the V and J genes are those of that table, whereas D and trimming came from the DNA. Present in this sample are roughly 250,000 clones, more than 80% of which were seen just once. The top ten constitute 2.4% of the sample.

Participants in the prospective study were enrolled through a virtual design, were aged about 18 to 100 years, and lived in roughly 24 United States geographic areas. In the prospective study, cohorts were assigned on the basis of participant-reported clinical history obtained from a screening survey and a study questionnaire. ImmuneRACE Cohort 3 recovered participants were defined by two consecutive negative NP/OP PCR tests, healthcare professional clearance, or symptom resolution. In the prospective study, mobile phlebotomists collected whole blood, serum and a nasopharyngeal or oropharyngeal swab from each participant. Additional blood draws and questionnaires over a 2-month period could optionally be provided by prospective study participants. Before DNA extraction, blood samples from the prospective study were shipped at room temperature or frozen. This clone was picked up a small number of times. Its antigen is not yet known. Base qualities are not provided; no much larger clone lies one nucleotide away.

Recombination linked TRBV10-2 to TRBJ2-7; TRBD2 is possibly the D segment (6 matching bases). The TCR comes from a woman between 18 and 29 years old who had recovered from COVID-19. Material: PBMCs or T cells enriched from blood (not recorded which). The nucleotides read TGCGCCAGCAGTGAGAGGGGAGGTTCCCTCTCCTACGAGCAGTACTTC. It specifies CASSERGGSLSYEQYF.